The TCR beta chain under discussion was sequenced for a study of T cell repertoires in cytomegalovirus infection. This clonotype showed up many times. One entry per CDR3 protein, called by TCRdb with MiXCR from the reads. This sample has around 450,000 distinct CDR3 sequences, with roughly 30% found just once. Source material: PBMCs. This TCR came from a human donor in good health (CMV status not recorded). Some clones in this sample may be carry-over from other donors' samples.

This CDR3 is CASSSAASTSYNEQFF. The CDR3 region has the DNA TGTGCCAGCAGCTCGGCGGCGTCTACTTCCTACAATGAGCAGTTCTTC. The genes are TRBV7-8 and TRBJ2-1; D remains ambiguous. The CDR3 is 16 residues long. Germline lookup yields CDR1 SGHVS and CDR2 FQNEAQ. Trimming removed 4 bases from V and 1 base from J, with 14 bases in between.